This TCR beta chain stems from a study of T cells expressing NK-cell markers. Study-level information: The TCR beta repertoires originated in sorted CD3+CD56+NKG2C+, CD3+CD56+NKG2C- and CD3+CD56-NKG2C+ T cells. The eight sequenced donors comprised seven who were HCMV-seropositive and one who was seronegative. General observations from the study: The CD3+CD56-NKG2C+ fraction of a handful of donors was likewise dominated by these clonotypes.

As concerns this clonotype: Its target is unknown.

5'RACE template switching with UMIs generated TCR beta cDNA. Each CDR3 protein gets one entry in TCRdb, which reprocessed the 5' RACE reads and gives no DNA. The repertoire table contains over 250,000 distinct CDR3 sequences. The CDR3 contains 15 residues. The germline V gene encodes CDR1 SGHTA and CDR2 FQGTGA. The sample taken for sequencing was blood T cells: a sorted CD56 or NKG2C T cell subset, CD4+ or CD8+ T cells, or bulk PBMC T cells (not recorded which). This TCR derives from a woman aged 18 to 75 in good health. The chain couples TRBV7-3 to TRBJ2-1; there is no DNA to check the TCRdb D call of TRBD2. CDR3 protein: CASSITSQAYNEQFF. Drawing the rest from reference TRBV7-3 and TRBJ2-1, the complete variable domain is GAGVSQTPSNKVTEKGKYVELRCDPISGHTALYWYRQSLGQGPEFLIYFQGTGAADDSGLPNDRFFAVRPEGSVSTLKIQRTERGDSAVYLCASSITSQAYNEQFFGPGTRLTVL.